This record concerns one T cell receptor (beta chain) sequence. What it recognizes is unknown. In every patient, relapse followed autologous stem cell transplantation, while exposure to brentuximab vedotin differed. Classifying best responses yielded complete response, partial response or progressive disease. Libraries were prepared by immunoSEQ multiplex PCR; TCRdb keeps only in-frame clonotypes and omits some of them. The table lists 20,000 to 30,000 clones, 81% of them singletons. Looked up from germline, CDR1 is SGHVS and CDR2 is FNYEAQ. There are 15 residues in the CDR3. V was pared by 3 bases and J by 3 bases, with 12 bases between. These data are taken from a study of PD-1 blockade in classical Hodgkin lymphoma. Study-wide findings and caveats: It was CD4+ TCR diversity, not CD8+, that rose significantly by C4D1. Patients newly diagnosed and complete responders had comparable baseline diversity. Newly diagnosed patients had baseline TCR diversity that was reportedly lower than that of healthy donors.

The receptor was isolated from a human donor with classical Hodgkin lymphoma. This chain joins TRBV7-6 and TRBJ1-3; D may be TRBD1 (5 bases). The sequences come from peripheral blood mononuclear cells (PBMCs), collected before the second cycle of nivolumab. The CDR3 is CASSFATEIGNTIYF. The CDR3 bases are TGTGCCAGCAGCTTCGCGACAGAAATTGGAAACACCATATATTTT.